These 32 T cell receptor beta chains were all obtained from the same sample, sequenced in a study of cytomegalovirus exposure and HLA in healthy donors. It was with 60 Vbeta and 13 Jbeta primers that the PCR ran. Measured with immunoSEQ multiplex PCR; TCRdb has only the in-frame clones, and not every one. Found here are about 160,000 clones; the top ten clones hold around 1.6%. The sequenced material came from PBMCs. These receptors were collected from a woman in her 50s in good health and CMV-seronegative.

The chain joins TRBV9 to TRBJ1-2; TRBD1 matches 7 bases. The CDR3 spans 13 residues. J was trimmed by 8 bases and V by 0 bases; bases with no gene match: 4. Germline V CDR1 and CDR2: SGDLS, YYNGEE. CDR3 protein: CASSVAQGRGYTF. CDR3 nucleotides: TGTGCCAGCAGCGTAGCACAGGGGAGAGGCTACACCTTC.

J is TRBJ1-2 and V is TRBV30, with D unresolved. Per the germline V gene, CDR1 is GTSNPN and CDR2 is SVGIG (reference sequence). This CDR3 is 13 amino acids long. The V end lost 0 bases, the J end lost 4 bases, and 9 bases lay between the germline ends. The CDR3 DNA follows: TGTGCCTGGAGTGTAATTCGGGGCTATGGCTACACCTTC. This encodes CAWSVIRGYGYTF.

This chain links TRBV6-6 with TRBJ1-2, with D maybe TRBD1 (6 bases). The V end was cut by 10 bases, the J end by 7 bases, with 16 bases between. The length of the CDR3 is 12 residues. The germline gives CDR1 MNHNY, CDR2 SVGAGI (reference sequence). DNA for the CDR3: TGTGCCACTATGACAGGCGAGTCTGGCTACACCTTC. This sequence encodes CATMTGESGYTF.

The chain couples TRBV6-1 to TRBJ2-1, with 7 bases fitting TRBD2. The CDR3 is made up of 15 amino acids. Germline assignment: CDR1 MNHNS and CDR2 SASEGT. V lost 7 bases and J lost 7; bases outside the gene matches: 13. DNA of the CDR3: TGTGCCAGCACTTTGAAGCGGCGGGAGTGGAATGAGCAGTTCTTC. It specifies CASTLKRREWNEQFF.

The chain uses TRBV7-9 and TRBJ2-1; 11 bases map to TRBD2. This CDR3 contains 18 residues. V dropped 0 bases and J dropped 9; count of bases not matched to a gene: 13. Germline V gene lookup returns CDR1 SEHNR and CDR2 FQNEAQ (reference sequence). The CDR3 nucleotides are TGTGCCAGCAGCTTAGCGAGGGAAGAACTAGCGGGGGTGGGTGAGCAGTTCTTC. Translating it yields CASSLAREELAGVGEQFF.

The J gene is TRBJ1-5, the V gene TRBV4-1; unclear D gene. Trimming left V 1 base short and J 0 bases short, with 7 bases between. CDR3 size: 15 residues. CDR1 is MGHRA and CDR2 is YSYEKL in the germline V gene. Here the CDR3 DNA reads TGCGCCAGCAGCCAAGGAGTTCTTAGCAATCAGCCCCAGCATTTT. Encoded protein: CASSQGVLSNQPQHF.

V and J are TRBV28 and TRBJ2-5, with 7 positions matching TRBD1. V dropped 7 bases and J dropped 2; count of bases not matched to a gene: 4. The germline V gene encodes CDR1 MDHEN and CDR2 SYDVKM. This CDR3 is built from 13 residues. The CDR3, as DNA: TGTGCCAGCACAGAACAGGGGCAAGAGACCCAGTACTTC. Translation gives CASTEQGQETQYF.

The rearrangement uses TRBV25-1 and TRBJ1-2; the match to TRBD1 covers 10 bases. The CDR3 has 15 residues. J was trimmed by 6 bases and V by 5 bases; bases with no gene match: 9. Germline assignment: CDR1 MGHDK and CDR2 SYGVNS. This CDR3 is CASSPMGTGANGYTF. In DNA form, the CDR3 reads TGTGCCAGCAGTCCAATGGGGACAGGGGCGAATGGCTACACCTTC.

The chain combines TRBV11-2 with TRBJ1-5, with TRBD1 identical over 9 bases. CDR3 length: 13 residues. CDR1 and CDR2 from the germline V gene are SGHAT and FQNNGV. The trim removed 6 bases at V and 6 bases at J, leaving 3 bases unmatched. The CDR3 DNA follows: TGTGCCAGCAGGGCGGACAGGGGTCAGCCCCAGCATTTT. It is translated as CASRADRGQPQHF.

The chain combines TRBV18 with TRBJ2-2; weak D call: TRBD1 (5 bases). The V end lost 3 bases, the J end lost 0 bases, and 11 bases lay between the germline ends. The CDR3 contains 16 residues. CDR1 is KGHSH and CDR2 is LQKENI in the germline V gene. Here the CDR3 reads CASSPLQETNTGELFF. As DNA, the CDR3 is TGTGCCAGCTCACCCTTACAGGAGACGAACACCGGGGAGCTGTTTTTT.

The gene calls are TRBV9 and TRBJ2-7, with TRBD2 matching over 7 bases. This CDR3 is built from 14 residues. Germline V gene data show CDR1 as SGDLS and CDR2 as YYNGEE. Trimming at V came to 4 bases and at J to 3 bases, leaving 7 bases not matched to a gene. CDR3 sequence reads: CASSPSGTDYEQYF. CDR3 DNA: TGTGCCAGCAGCCCCAGCGGGACGGACTACGAGCAGTACTTC. The full variable domain, rest sourced from reference TRBV9 and TRBJ2-7, is DSGVTQTPKHLITATGQRVTLRCSPRSGDLSVYWYQQSLDQGLQFLIQYYNGEERAKGNILERFSAQQFPDLHSELNLSSLELGDSALYFCASSPSGTDYEQYFGPGTRLTVT.

The V gene is TRBV6-5, the J gene TRBJ1-4; D is perhaps TRBD1 (6 bases). Trimming stripped 8 bases from V and 4 bases from J, with 14 bases between. The CDR3 consists of 14 residues. Germline CDR1 and CDR2: MNHEY and SVGAGI. The CDR3 bases are TGTGCCAGCCGGATCGACAGGAATAATGAAAAACTGTTTTTT. This sequence encodes CASRIDRNNEKLFF.

This chain links TRBV4-3 with TRBJ2-1; D might be TRBD2 (6 bases). CDR1 and CDR2 from the germline V gene are LGHNA and YSLEER. The V end lost 2 bases, the J end lost 2 bases, and 10 bases lay between the germline ends. The CDR3 sequence is 15 residues long. The CDR3 nucleotides are TGCGCCAGCAGCCAATTTTTAGCGGCCTACAATGAGCAGTTCTTC. Protein: CASSQFLAAYNEQFF.

The genes are TRBV5-1 and TRBJ2-1, with 8 bases identical to TRBD2. This CDR3 comprises 15 residues. V gave up 6 bases and J gave up 8 bases; unmatched junction bases: 13. Germline V gives CDR1 SGHRS, CDR2 YFSETQ. The CDR3 sequence: CASTDERERWDEQFF. The CDR3 DNA is TGCGCCAGCACCGATGAGCGGGAGCGGTGGGATGAGCAGTTCTTC.

CDR3 in DNA: TGTGCCAGCTCACCAAGGCCTAGCGGGAACACAGATACGCAGTATTTT. This translates into CASSPRPSGNTDTQYF. This chain connects TRBV18 to TRBJ2-3, with 9 bases that match TRBD2. Germline V gene data show CDR1 as KGHSH and CDR2 as LQKENI. This CDR3 is built from 16 residues. The J segment lost 2 bases and the V segment lost 2 bases, leaving 5 bases of the junction unmatched.

The chain recombines TRBV9 with TRBJ1-5; D is possibly TRBD1 (5 bases). V lost 0 bases and J 3 bases, leaving 10 bases between the germline ends. Germline CDR1 reads SGDLS; CDR2 reads YYNGEE. The CDR3 loop spans 15 amino acids. The CDR3 spells CASSVVGGANQPQHF. As DNA, the CDR3 is TGTGCCAGCAGCGTAGTAGGAGGGGCCAATCAGCCCCAGCATTTT.

This chain links TRBV5-4 with TRBJ2-7; 10 nucleotides line up with TRBD1. The CDR3 covers 16 residues. The junction had 10 bases not matched to a gene; V was cut back by 4 bases and J by 3 bases. CDR1 is SGHNT, CDR2 YYREEE, per germline (reference sequence). The CDR3 DNA is TGTGCCAGCAGCGCCACCGGGACAGGGGTAAACTACGAGCAGTACTTC. It specifies CASSATGTGVNYEQYF.

V usage is TRBV7-8 and J usage is TRBJ2-7, with 8 bases fitting TRBD2. The CDR3 is 15 residues long. The germline V gene has CDR1 SGHVS and CDR2 FQNEAQ. Trimming took 1 base from V and 3 from J; bases not matched to a gene: 5. In DNA, the CDR3 is TGTGCCAGCAGCTTAGAGCGGGAGCTGAACTACGAGCAGTACTTC. Translation: CASSLERELNYEQYF.

The V gene is TRBV7-2, the J gene TRBJ2-3; 16 nucleotides line up with TRBD2. Germline-derived CDR1 and CDR2 are SGHTA and FQGNSA. V shed 5 bases, J shed 1 base, and the junction held 6 bases outside the gene matches. There are 18 residues in the CDR3. This CDR3 is CASSPGLAGGLGTDTQYF. Written as DNA, the CDR3 is TGTGCCAGCAGCCCGGGACTAGCGGGGGGGCTTGGCACAGATACGCAGTATTTT.

This rearrangement joins TRBV6-1 to TRBJ2-6; D is ambiguous. From germline, CDR1 is MNHNS and CDR2 SASEGT. The CDR3 length is 18 residues. V was shortened by 1 base and J by 0 bases, with 13 bases between the two germline ends. CDR3 amino acids: CASSEGLATLSGANVLTF. The DNA for the CDR3 is TGTGCCAGCAGTGAAGGACTGGCGACCCTCTCTGGGGCCAACGTCCTGACTTTC.

The J gene is TRBJ2-5, the V gene TRBV29-1, with no clear D. The V gene lost 6 bases and the J gene lost 4 bases, with 6 bases spanning the gap. The CDR3 totals 10 residues. CDR1 and CDR2 (germline): SQVTM, ANQGSEA. CDR3 sequence reads: CSVPGETQYF. The CDR3 DNA is TGCAGCGTCCCGGGAGAGACCCAGTACTTC.

The rearrangement uses TRBV28 and TRBJ1-1, with 10 bases matching TRBD1. V lost 6 bases and J lost 0; bases outside the gene matches: 7. Looked up from germline, CDR1 is MDHEN and CDR2 is SYDVKM. The CDR3 is 16 amino acids. The CDR3 is CASSLRQGALNTEAFF. The CDR3 region has the DNA TGTGCCAGCAGCCTTCGACAGGGGGCCCTGAACACTGAAGCTTTCTTT.

The chain recombines TRBV9 with TRBJ2-3; 8 bases are shared with TRBD2. The V segment lost 0 bases and the J segment 5 bases; nucleotides outside the gene matches: 5. Germline CDR1 SGDLS, CDR2 YYNGEE. The CDR3 covers 15 residues. The DNA for the CDR3 is TGTGCCAGCAGCGTAGAGAACGGGGGGGGAGATACGCAGTATTTT. Amino acids: CASSVENGGGDTQYF.

CDR3 region: CASSERESSGNTIYF. In DNA form, the CDR3 reads TGTGCCAGCAGTGAAAGAGAGAGCTCTGGAAACACCATATATTTT. This chain uses TRBV25-1 with TRBJ1-3; no firm D call. V lost 2 bases and J 0 bases, leaving 8 bases between the germline ends. Germline assignment: CDR1 MGHDK and CDR2 SYGVNS. CDR3 length equals 15 residues.

This chain connects TRBV19 to TRBJ2-1, with TRBD2 matching 10 bases. CDR3 length: 18 residues. CDR1 and CDR2 (germline): LNHDA, SQIVND (reference sequence). The V gene end was trimmed by 1 base and the J gene end by 4 bases; junction bases not matched to a gene: 10. CDR3 nucleotides: TGTGCCAGTAGTATAGGAAGAAGCGGGGGGGCACTTTACAATGAGCAGTTCTTC. Translated, it gives CASSIGRSGGALYNEQFF.

The genes are TRBV6-5 and TRBJ1-2; unclear D gene. The V gene lost 4 bases and the J gene lost 13 bases, with 16 bases spanning the gap. CDR1 is MNHEY, CDR2 SVGAGI, per germline. The CDR3 is 12 amino acids. The CDR3 reads CASSSLDRVGTF. DNA of the CDR3: TGTGCCAGCAGTTCATTAGACCGGGTGGGCACCTTC.

This chain uses TRBV7-2 with TRBJ2-7, with 10 bases that match TRBD1. From germline, CDR1 is SGHTA and CDR2 FQGNSA. The trim removed 3 bases at V and 5 bases at J, leaving 10 bases unmatched. The CDR3 is made up of 16 amino acids. CDR3 bases: TGTGCCAGCAGCTTTTGGACAGGGGGGAATGTGGACGAGCAGTACTTC. Translated: CASSFWTGGNVDEQYF. Filled out from reference TRBV7-2 and TRBJ2-7, the complete variable domain reads GAGVSQSPSNKVTEKGKDVELRCDPISGHTALYWYRQSLGQGLEFLIYFQGNSAPDKSGLPSDRFSAERTGGSVSTLTIQRTQQEDSAVYLCASSFWTGGNVDEQYFGPGTRLTVT.

The chain uses TRBV7-6 and TRBJ2-3; tentatively, D is TRBD2 (7 bases). CDR1 SGHVS and CDR2 FNYEAQ come from the germline V gene. This CDR3 comprises 18 residues. Trimming took off 1 base at V and 5 bases at J, with 22 bases between the two ends. This CDR3 is CASSLDDQGREWGDTQYF. The DNA of the CDR3 is TGTGCCAGCAGCTTAGACGATCAGGGGCGGGAGTGGGGAGATACGCAGTATTTT.

This sequence joins TRBV5-1 and TRBJ1-3; D uncertain. The V gene lost 1 base and the J gene lost 0 bases, with 8 bases spanning the gap. Germline V gene lookup returns CDR1 SGHRS and CDR2 YFSETQ. The CDR3 length is 15 residues. CDR3 protein: CASSLTDYSGNTIYF. The CDR3 DNA is TGCGCCAGCAGCTTGACAGATTACTCTGGAAACACCATATATTTT.

The chain employs TRBV2 and TRBJ1-5; TRBD1 matches 8 bases. With 4 bases clipped from V and 6 bases from J, the junction kept 14 bases outside the gene matches. The CDR3 length is 17 residues. The germline gives CDR1 SNHLY, CDR2 FYNNEI. The CDR3 region is CASSGPGTGGGGQPQHF. The CDR3 nucleotides are TGTGCCAGCAGTGGACCAGGGACAGGAGGGGGCGGTCAGCCCCAGCATTTT.

Written as DNA, the CDR3 is TGCGCCAGCAGCCAACGACACGGTCCCTACGAGCAGTACTTC. Its translation: CASSQRHGPYEQYF. V usage is TRBV4-3 and J usage is TRBJ2-7, with D unclear. Germline V gives CDR1 LGHNA, CDR2 YSLEER. The CDR3 runs 14 residues. Trimming took 2 bases from V and 2 from J, leaving 10 bases between them.

The rearrangement uses TRBV2 and TRBJ1-6, with 9 bases aligning to TRBD1. The CDR3 has 14 amino acids. V dropped 6 bases and J dropped 8; count of bases not matched to a gene: 5. CDR1 is SNHLY, CDR2 FYNNEI, per germline. The CDR3 sequence: CASRPGTGYSPLHF. In DNA, the CDR3 is TGTGCCAGCAGGCCCGGGACAGGGTATTCACCCCTCCACTTT.